Included here is one TCR beta chain sequence, with context. What it recognizes is unknown. Splitting of CD4+ cells produced CD45RA+ naive and CD45RA-negative memory subsets. This entry belongs to a study of shared clonotypes between healthy human individuals. Study conclusions and caveats: Clonotype sharing levels among donors were expected to vary with sequencing depth.

Per the authors' pipeline: ImmunoSEQ output held junction-only sequences without quality scores, so filtering differed. Profiled with immunoSEQ multiplex PCR; TCRdb holds only in-frame clones, not every one. From that table come the V and J calls and clone size; the DNA was used to work out D and trimming. The sample consists of about 2.3 million clones, 85% to 95% of them appearing once. The V gene's germline CDR1 is SGHTA and CDR2 FQGNSA. The CDR3 is 15 residues long. V was trimmed by 4 bases and J by 1 base, leaving 13 bases between them. This sequence was found in a man aged 18 to 29 in good health. Some clones in this sample may be carry-over from other donors' samples. The sample was naive CD4+ T cells from PBMCs. Subset indicated: CD45RA+ positively selected. This chain connects TRBV7-2 to TRBJ1-2; TRBD1 might be the D (6 bases). CDR3 region: CASSSWTELNYGYTF. The CDR3, as DNA: TGTGCCAGCAGCTCATGGACAGAACTTAACTATGGCTACACCTTC.